This T cell receptor beta chain appears in the sequencing data of a study of neurological immune-mediated disorders. This clonotype has a count of ten or more. TCRdb analysed the 5' RACE reads with MiXCR anew, one entry per CDR3 protein. The profile covers about 80,000 distinct CDR3 sequences, with almost 6% appearing a single time and 6.5% to 9.5% taken by the ten largest. Stated time point: longitudinal time-point 2. The germline gives CDR1 DFQATT, CDR2 SNEGSKA (reference sequence). With 4 bases clipped from V and 5 bases from J, the junction kept 7 bases outside the gene matches. The CDR3 covers 13 residues.

The source of this sequence is a woman aged 55-70 years with multiple sclerosis. V usage is TRBV20-1 and J usage is TRBJ1-2; 7 nucleotides agree with TRBD1. The specimen was PBMCs. The CDR3 DNA sequence: TGCAGTGCTACTCCATCAGGGGGGTATGGCTACACCTTC. As protein: CSATPSGGYGYTF.